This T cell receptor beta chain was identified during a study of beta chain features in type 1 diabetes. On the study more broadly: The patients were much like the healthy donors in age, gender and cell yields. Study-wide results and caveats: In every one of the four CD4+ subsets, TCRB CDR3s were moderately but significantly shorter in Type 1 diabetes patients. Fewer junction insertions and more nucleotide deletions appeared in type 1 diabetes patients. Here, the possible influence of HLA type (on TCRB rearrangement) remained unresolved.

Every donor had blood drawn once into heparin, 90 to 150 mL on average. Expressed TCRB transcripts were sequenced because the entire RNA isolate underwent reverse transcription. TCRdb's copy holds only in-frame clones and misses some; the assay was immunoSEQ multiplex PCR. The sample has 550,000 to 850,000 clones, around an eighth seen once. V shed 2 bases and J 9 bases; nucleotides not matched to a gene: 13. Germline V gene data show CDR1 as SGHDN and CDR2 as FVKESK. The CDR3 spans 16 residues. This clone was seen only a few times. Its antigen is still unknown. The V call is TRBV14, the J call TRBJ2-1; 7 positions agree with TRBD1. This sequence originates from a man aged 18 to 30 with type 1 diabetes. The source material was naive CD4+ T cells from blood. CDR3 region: CASSQTGTELNPEQFF. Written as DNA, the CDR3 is TGTGCCAGCAGCCAAACCGGGACAGAACTTAATCCTGAGCAGTTCTTC.